This T cell receptor (beta chain) was identified in a study of identical twins. Germline CDR1 is MNHNS and CDR2 is SASEGT. The CDR3 has 14 amino acids. Between the trimmed V and J ends, which lost 5 bases and 0 bases, there was a span of 11 bases. TCRdb passed the 5' RACE reads through MiXCR, listing each CDR3 protein once. This table has 1.5 million to 2 million distinct CDR3 sequences, 32% appearing once. This clonotype was picked up a small number of times. This chain links TRBV6-1 with TRBJ2-7, with a weak D call TRBD1 (5 bases). Sequencing input: cord blood. This sequence originates from a newborn girl in good health. The CDR3 DNA sequence: TGTGCCAGCAGTCTACAGGTCCTCTCCTACGAGCAGTACTTC. Amino acid sequence: CASSLQVLSYEQYF.